Each of the 8 T cell receptor beta chains below was sequenced from the same sample in a study of human T cells and chemical hapten exposure. MiXCR, run by TCRdb on the RACE reads, gives a single entry per CDR3 protein. Here the sample spans about 97,000 distinct CDR3 sequences, 27% being singletons. Time point meaning: patch test 3, about 24 weeks after DPC sensitization. Treatment denoted: therapeutic diphenylcyclopropenone sensitization with weekly scalp DPC. The sequenced sample was whole blood, obtained in connection with sensitization to the hapten diphenylcyclopropenone (DPC). These receptors were taken from a man aged 35-49 years with alopecia areata. Some clones in this sample may be carry-over from other donors' samples.

This clonotype was counted a few times. This chain links TRBV10-3 with TRBJ2-7; D perhaps matches TRBD1 (6 bases). Germline V gene data show CDR1 as ENHRY and CDR2 as SYGVKD. The ends were cut back, 4 bases at V and 2 bases at J, with 9 bases in the middle. The CDR3 spans 13 residues. This CDR3 reads CAISGQDTYEQYF. The DNA of the CDR3 is TGTGCCATCAGTGGACAGGATACCTACGAGCAGTACTTC.

The V and J genes are TRBV12-3 or TRBV12-4 and TRBJ2-4; 12 bases agree with TRBD2. The CDR3 consists of 18 residues. J gave up 6 bases and V 5 bases, and 14 bases lay outside the gene matches. In DNA form, the CDR3 reads TGTGCCAGCAGTCCCTCTAGCGGGAGGGGATTAGCGCGAAACATTCAGTACTTC. It specifies CASSPSSGRGLARNIQYF.

The chain uses TRBV10-3 and TRBJ1-5; D not certain. The CDR3 sequence is 16 residues long. V was shortened by 3 bases and J by 0 bases, with 12 bases between the two germline ends. Germline V lookup: CDR1 ENHRY, CDR2 SYGVKD. In DNA, the CDR3 is TGTGCCATCAGTGATTCGACATTCAGTAGCAATCAGCCCCAGCATTTT. It translates to CAISDSTFSSNQPQHF.

The chain couples TRBV7-9 to TRBJ2-1; TRBD1 matches at 8 bases. In germline, CDR1 is SEHNR, CDR2 FQNEAQ (reference sequence). The V and J ends lost 6 bases and 6 bases, in that order; junction bases with no gene match: 13. The length of the CDR3 is 16 residues. The CDR3 DNA is TGTGCCAGCAGTTCTCCCTTGACAGGGGCCTGCAATGAGCAGTTCTTC. Protein: CASSSPLTGACNEQFF.

The J gene is TRBJ2-4, the V gene TRBV7-2, with 11 bases lining up with TRBD2. CDR1 is SGHTA, CDR2 FQGNSA, per germline. The V gene end was trimmed by 5 bases and the J gene end by 15 bases; junction bases not matched to a gene: 6. The CDR3 loop spans 12 amino acids. The CDR3 DNA reads TGTGCCAGCAGCAATAGCGGGAGGGCCTCGTACTTC. Translation gives CASSNSGRASYF. The full variable domain, with the rest looked up from reference TRBV7-2 and TRBJ2-4, is GAGVSQSPSNKVTEKGKDVELRCDPISGHTALYWYRQSLGQGLEFLIYFQGNSAPDKSGLPSDRFSAERTGGSVSTLTIQRTQQEDSAVYLCASSNSGRASYFGAGTRLSVL.

The rearrangement links TRBV7-9 to TRBJ1-1; weak D call: TRBD1 (5 bases). V was cut by 5 bases and J by 1 base, with 14 bases left in between. Germline V CDR1 and CDR2: SEHNR, FQNEAQ (reference sequence). The CDR3 has 15 amino acids. CDR3 coding DNA: TGTGCCAGCAGCCCGACAGCAAATAGGAACACTGAAGCTTTCTTT. Translated, it gives CASSPTANRNTEAFF.

V usage is TRBV3-1 and J usage is TRBJ2-7; maybe TRBD2 (5 bases). Trimming took 4 bases from V and 6 from J, leaving 16 bases between them. The CDR3 is 14 amino acids. Germline V gives CDR1 LGHDT, CDR2 YNNKEL (reference sequence). For the CDR3, the DNA is TGTGCCAGCAGCCCGTCTCACTCACGGGGCGAGCAGTACTTC. This sequence encodes CASSPSHSRGEQYF.

This clonotype was seen only a few times. The rearrangement links TRBV6-4 to TRBJ2-6; 7 bases align to TRBD2. CDR1 and CDR2 (germline): MRHNA, SNTAGT. The CDR3 has 15 amino acids. The V segment lost 6 bases and the J segment 1 base; nucleotides outside the gene matches: 3. CDR3 nucleotides: TGTGCCAGCAGCGCGGGACTATCTGGGGCCAACGTCCTGACTTTC. This gives the protein CASSAGLSGANVLTF.